Shown below are 13 T cell receptor beta chains from a single sample sequenced in a study of control samples from healthy donors and cancer patients (dated by TCRdb to about 2020). Libraries were built with the immunoSEQ multiplex PCR assay. The table comes from immuneACCESS by way of TCRdb, which keeps in-frame sequences with V and J called. Part of the clones is missing from these tables; in studies checked, under half for an unresolved V gene and the rest for unknown reasons. This sample gives 150,000 to 200,000 clones in total; 90% of them show up just once. The biggest ten clones account for 1.4% of the sample. The specimen sequenced was blood. The receptors come from a woman aged 45-59 years in good health.

The genes are TRBV9 and TRBJ2-7; D perhaps matches TRBD2 (6 bases). V lost 0 bases to trimming and J lost 3 bases, with 10 bases between them. The CDR3 totals 14 residues. Looked up from germline, CDR1 is SGDLS and CDR2 is YYNGEE. CDR3 coding DNA: TGTGCCAGCAGCGTAGGCGGGGTGAACTACGAGCAGTACTTC. Residues: CASSVGGVNYEQYF.

The genes are TRBV4-1 and TRBJ2-1; 7 positions agree with TRBD2. The V gene's germline CDR1 is MGHRA and CDR2 YSYEKL. The junction had 7 bases not matched to a gene; V was cut back by 4 bases and J by 4 bases. The length of the CDR3 is 15 residues. CDR3 amino acids: CASSREGGRYNEQFF. The CDR3 DNA sequence: TGCGCCAGCAGCCGAGAGGGAGGGCGTTACAATGAGCAGTTCTTC.

This chain links TRBV5-1 with TRBJ1-3; no clear D gene. CDR1 and CDR2 from the germline V gene are SGHRS and YFSETQ. The CDR3 consists of 14 residues. V lost 2 bases and J 1 base, leaving 7 bases between the germline ends. CDR3 sequence reads: CASSFGPSGNTIYF. The CDR3 DNA reads TGCGCCAGCAGCTTCGGACCGTCTGGAAACACCATATATTTT.

The sample holds many counts of this clone. This chain joins TRBV19 and TRBJ1-3; a weak D match, TRBD1 (6 bases). V lost 10 bases to trimming and J lost 4 bases, with 11 bases between them. The CDR3 consists of 12 residues. CDR1 LNHDA and CDR2 SQIVND come from the germline V gene (reference sequence). Here the CDR3 DNA reads TGTGCCACGGGGGCATCGGGAAACACCATATATTTT. Its translation: CATGASGNTIYF. The full variable domain, in which reference TRBV19 and TRBJ1-3 provide the parts outside the CDR3, is DGGITQSPKYLFRKEGQNVTLSCEQNLNHDAMYWYRQDPGQGLRLIYYSQIVNDFQKGDIAEGYSVSREKKESFPLTVTSAQKNPTAFYLCATGASGNTIYFGEGSWLTVV.

The chain carries TRBV15 and TRBJ1-1; tentatively, D is TRBD1 (5 bases). This CDR3 has 15 amino acids. Germline CDR1 reads LNHNV; CDR2 reads YYDKDF (reference sequence). V was clipped by 0 bases and J by 3 bases, with 11 bases between them. CDR3 region: CATSRDLGTYTEAFF. In DNA form, the CDR3 reads TGTGCCACCAGCAGAGATCTAGGGACCTACACTGAAGCTTTCTTT.

This rearrangement joins TRBV3-1 (or the pseudogene TRBV3-2) to TRBJ2-1; D may be TRBD1 (6 bases). Per the germline V gene, CDR1 is LGHDT and CDR2 is YNNKEL (reference sequence). The CDR3 consists of 14 residues. Trimming took 1 base from V and 8 from J, leaving 12 bases between them. The CDR3 here is CASSQGRQAYEQFF. CDR3 nucleotides: TGTGCCAGCAGCCAAGGAAGACAGGCGTATGAGCAGTTCTTC.

V gene TRBV5-1 combines with J gene TRBJ2-1, with 14 bases aligning to TRBD2. The junction had 5 bases not matched to a gene; V was cut back by 4 bases and J by 2 bases. The germline gives CDR1 SGHRS, CDR2 YFSETQ. The CDR3 covers 17 residues. The CDR3 here is CASSPGTSGGPYNEQFF. The CDR3 DNA is TGCGCCAGCAGCCCTGGGACTAGCGGGGGACCCTACAATGAGCAGTTCTTC.

This chain links TRBV6-6 with TRBJ1-2; D is undetermined. Germline lookup yields CDR1 MNHNY and CDR2 SVGAGI (reference sequence). Trimming removed 9 bases at V and 0 bases at J, with 14 bases between. There are 14 residues in the CDR3. This CDR3 is CASSQNGANYGYTF. The CDR3 region has the DNA TGTGCCAGTAGCCAGAACGGAGCTAACTATGGCTACACCTTC.

This rearrangement joins TRBV7-3 to TRBJ2-4; no definite D call. V lost 4 bases and J lost 7, with 11 bases in between. The V gene's germline CDR1 is SGHTA and CDR2 FQGTGA. The CDR3 is 13 residues long. The CDR3 region is CASSSPPRNIQYF. The CDR3 DNA reads as TGTGCCAGCAGCTCCCCCCCCCGGAACATTCAGTACTTC.

The chain has TRBV13 and TRBJ2-1, with 9 nucleotides matching TRBD2. V lost 5 bases and J lost 8; bases outside the gene matches: 16. CDR3 length: 17 amino acids. CDR1 and CDR2 (germline): PRHDT, FYEKMQ (reference sequence). The DNA for the CDR3 is TGTGCCAGCAGCACCCCCCCCATAGCGGGGGTTTCCGATGAGCAGTTCTTC. Encoded protein: CASSTPPIAGVSDEQFF.

The V call is TRBV7-3, the J call TRBJ2-1; D might be TRBD1 (5 bases). The V gene lost 2 bases and the J gene lost 9 bases, with 11 bases spanning the gap. The CDR3 is 13 residues long. Germline CDR1 is SGHTA and CDR2 is FQGTGA. As DNA, the CDR3 is TGTGCCAGCAGCTTACGTCCTACAGGTGAGCAGTTCTTC. This sequence encodes CASSLRPTGEQFF.

The chain joins TRBV28 to TRBJ2-3; D is unresolved. CDR3 length equals 15 residues. The V gene lost 8 bases and the J gene lost 2 bases, with 17 bases spanning the gap. Germline CDR1 MDHEN, CDR2 SYDVKM. The chain's CDR3 is CASSLLPVFTDTQYF. DNA of the CDR3: TGTGCCAGCTCCCTTCTCCCGGTTTTCACAGATACGCAGTATTTT.

The chain joins TRBV6-6 to TRBJ2-7; TRBD2 agrees at 16 bases. Germline V gene data show CDR1 as MNHNY and CDR2 as SVGAGI (reference sequence). The length of the CDR3 is 18 residues. With 5 bases clipped from V and 1 base from J, the junction kept 8 bases outside the gene matches. CDR3 region: CASSPGTSGRAFSYEQYF. The CDR3, as DNA: TGTGCCAGCAGTCCTGGGACTAGCGGGAGGGCCTTTTCCTACGAGCAGTACTTC.